This entry concerns a single TCR beta chain. The antigen remains unidentified. The test was conducted at deep level. Produced via immunoSEQ multiplex PCR; TCRdb's table is partial and in-frame only. This table holds 2.5 million or so clones, more than 90% found once. The V end lost 1 base, the J end lost 3 bases, and 10 bases lay between the germline ends. This CDR3 contains 15 residues. Germline CDR1 and CDR2: SEHNR and FQNEAQ (reference sequence). Caucasian adults living in Nashville, Tennessee, provided all samples. The CD4+ fraction was divided into a CD45RA+ naive subset and a CD45RA-negative memory subset. This sample is part of a study of shared clonotypes between healthy human individuals. Study conclusions and caveats: Depth of sequencing was expected to influence donor clonotype sharing.

The V gene is TRBV7-9, the J gene TRBJ2-1, with D possibly being TRBD2 (5 bases). The receptor's source is a man younger than 30 in good health. Material for sequencing was naive CD4+ T cells sorted from blood. As for subset: CD45RA+ positively selected. Here the CDR3 DNA reads TGTGCCAGCAGCTTAGTCGGAGGTAACTACAATGAGCAGTTCTTC. It yields the protein CASSLVGGNYNEQFF. The whole variable domain, remainder taken from reference TRBV7-9 and TRBJ2-1, is DTGVSQNPRHKITKRGQNVTFRCDPISEHNRLYWYRQTLGQGPEFLTYFQNEAQLEKSRLLSDRFSAERPKGSFSTLEIQRTEQGDSAMYLCASSLVGGNYNEQFFGPGTRLTVL.